A selection of T cell receptor beta chains follows, all from one sample in a study of cytomegalovirus exposure and HLA in healthy donors. Generated by immunoSEQ multiplex PCR, the TCRdb table keeps only in-frame clones and is missing some. Of about 170,000 clones in the sample, around 80% are singletons; the top ten hold 2% to 2.5%. Sequencing was performed on PBMCs. These TCRs come from a male donor in good health and CMV-seronegative. Both conserved end residues are part of each CDR3. Each record gives: J gene, D gene, clone size, V gene, CDR3 DNA, CDR3 protein. D genes are given only for firm matches. Not all rows give a size; the values are once, few, many and, for expanded clones, a class.

TRBJ1-5,-,-,TRBV11-2,TGTGCCAGCAGCTTAGCAGGCGAAGGTCAGCCCCAGCATTTT,CASSLAGEGQPQHF
TRBJ2-5,TRBD2,-,TRBV5-1,TGCGCCAGCAGCTTGCGGACTAGCGGGTTACAAGAGACCCAGTACTTC,CASSLRTSGLQETQYF
TRBJ2-7,-,-,TRBV4-3,TGCGCCAGCAGCCTAGTTCAGGGAAATGCTAACGAGCAGTACTTC,CASSLVQGNANEQYF
TRBJ1-5,TRBD1,-,TRBV30,TGTGCCTGGAGTGGACGGGACAGGGGGCGTTTCAATCAGCCCCAGCATTTT,CAWSGRDRGRFNQPQHF
TRBJ1-6,TRBD1,-,TRBV5-1,TGCGCCAGCAGCTGGGCCGGGACAGGAAATTCACCCCTCCACTTT,CASSWAGTGNSPLHF
TRBJ2-1,TRBD2,-,TRBV28,TGTGCCAGCAGTCCCCACGGACTAGCGGCGCGGGATGAGCAGTTCTTC,CASSPHGLAARDEQFF
TRBJ1-2,-,-,TRBV6-5,TGTGCCAGCAGTTACGGACTATCGGGTGGCTACACCTTC,CASSYGLSGGYTF
TRBJ1-4,TRBD1,-,TRBV15,TGTGCCACCAGCAGAGCAACTCTTCAGGGGGCAAGGGAAAAACTGTTTTTT,CATSRATLQGAREKLFF
TRBJ1-2,-,-,TRBV7-2,TGTGCCAGCAGGCCAGGGCCATCTAACTATGGCTACACCTTC,CASRPGPSNYGYTF
TRBJ1-4,TRBD1,-,TRBV25-1,TGTGCCAGCAGCGATAGACAGGGGGCGGGTGAAAAACTGTTTTTT,CASSDRQGAGEKLFF
TRBJ1-2,-,-,TRBV5-6,TGTGCCAGCAACGTAGGACAGCTCTATGGCTACACCTTC,CASNVGQLYGYTF
TRBJ2-2,TRBD1,-,TRBV6-1,TGTGCCAGCAGTGTGGGGGGGGACAGGGGATCTTCTTGGCGGGCCGGGGAGCTGTTTTTT,CASSVGGDRGSSWRAGELFF
TRBJ2-2,-,-,TRBV7-7,TGTGCTAGCAGCGAAGGGGGGGAAACCGGGGAGCTGTTTTTT,CASSEGGETGELFF
TRBJ1-2,-,once,TRBV6-1,TGTGCCAGCAGCGTTTCACAGGTTAACTATGGCTACACCTTC,CASSVSQVNYGYTF
TRBJ1-6,-,-,TRBV4-1,TGCGCCAGCAGCCAAGATAGAGGCAGTTCGAATTCACCCCTCCACTTT,CASSQDRGSSNSPLHF
TRBJ2-1,TRBD1,-,TRBV4-1,TGCGCCAGCAGCCCCTGGACAGGAAAAGGCAATGAGCAGTTCTTC,CASSPWTGKGNEQFF
TRBJ1-1,TRBD1,-,TRBV6-5,TGTGCCAGCAGTTGGACAGGAGGGGAAGCTTTCTTT,CASSWTGGEAFF